These 22 T cell receptor beta chains share one sample of origin, sequenced in a study of PD-L1 blockade in urothelial cancer (dated by TCRdb to about 2017). The library was made by the immunoSEQ multiplex PCR assay. The table was pulled from immuneACCESS by TCRdb, which kept in-frame rearrangements only. Such tables lose some clones; where checked, under half of the loss comes from unresolved V genes, and the rest has no known cause. This sample gives approximately 100,000 clones in total; over 75% of them show up just once. The ten largest clones take up 2% to 3% of the sample. This sample comprised PBMCs, obtained around atezolizumab (anti-PD-L1) treatment. Receptor source: a man between 50 and 59 years old with urothelial cancer.

This clone was seen once. The J gene is TRBJ2-7, the V gene TRBV7-6, with 8 nucleotides matching TRBD2. Germline values: CDR1 SGHVS, CDR2 FNYEAQ. The CDR3 covers 16 residues. V dropped 5 bases and J dropped 5; count of bases not matched to a gene: 14. The DNA for the CDR3 is TGTGCCAGCAGCCCCACGTGGGCGGGAGGTTACGACGAGCAGTACTTC. Its translation: CASSPTWAGGYDEQYF. The complete variable domain, with remaining parts taken from reference TRBV7-6 and TRBJ2-7, reads GAGVSQSPRYKVTKRGQDVALRCDPISGHVSLYWYRQALGQGPEFLTYFNYEAQQDKSGLPNDRFSAERPEGSISTLTIQRTEQRDSAMYRCASSPTWAGGYDEQYFGPGTRLTVT.

The chain employs TRBV6-5 and TRBJ2-1; 9 positions match TRBD2. Germline CDR1 is MNHEY and CDR2 is SVGAGI. The V and J ends lost 7 bases and 9 bases, in that order; junction bases with no gene match: 7. The CDR3 spans 13 residues. The CDR3: CASTPSGAGEQFF. The CDR3 DNA is TGTGCCAGCACTCCTAGCGGGGCGGGTGAGCAGTTCTTC.

J is TRBJ2-7 and V is TRBV19, with 7 bases that match TRBD1. The CDR3 sequence is 13 residues long. The germline V gene has CDR1 LNHDA and CDR2 SQIVND (reference sequence). V lost 4 bases, J lost 1 base, and 1 base stayed unmatched. Here the CDR3 DNA reads TGTGCCAGTAGTAGGGACAGATCCTACGAGCAGTACTTC. Amino acids: CASSRDRSYEQYF. Combining the CDR3 with reference TRBV19 and TRBJ2-7 gives the whole variable domain DGGITQSPKYLFRKEGQNVTLSCEQNLNHDAMYWYRQDPGQGLRLIYYSQIVNDFQKGDIAEGYSVSREKKESFPLTVTSAQKNPTAFYLCASSRDRSYEQYFGPGTRLTVT.

V gene TRBV4-1 combines with J gene TRBJ2-5, with 7 bases identical to TRBD1. Germline V gene lookup returns CDR1 MGHRA and CDR2 YSYEKL. This CDR3 has 19 residues. V gave up 0 bases and J gave up 3 bases; unmatched junction bases: 16. The CDR3 region is CASSQDRWPGQSSEETQYF. Written as DNA, the CDR3 is TGCGCCAGCAGCCAAGATAGGTGGCCGGGACAGTCTTCAGAAGAGACCCAGTACTTC.

The chain is built from TRBV9 and TRBJ1-6, with D possibly being TRBD1 (5 bases). With 2 bases removed from V and 9 bases from J, the gap between germline ends came to 15 bases. The germline gives CDR1 SGDLS, CDR2 YYNGEE. The CDR3 consists of 15 residues. The CDR3 DNA follows: TGTGCCAGCAGCGTTGACAGCTCCTCAGGTTCACCCCTCCACTTT. This translates into CASSVDSSSGSPLHF.

The V and J genes are TRBV19 and TRBJ1-2, with D tentatively TRBD1 (6 bases). The CDR3 loop spans 16 amino acids. Trimming took off 4 bases at V and 4 bases at J, with 19 bases between the two ends. Germline CDR1 and CDR2: LNHDA and SQIVND (reference sequence). The CDR3 DNA reads TGTGCCAGTAGTACAGCCGGGACACTTTCTGTCTATGGCTACACCTTC. This translates into CASSTAGTLSVYGYTF.

This rearrangement joins TRBV19 to TRBJ1-1, with no clear D. CDR3 length equals 13 residues. Trimming pared 6 bases from V and 0 bases from J, leaving 8 bases between. Germline lookup yields CDR1 LNHDA and CDR2 SQIVND (reference sequence). In nucleotides, the CDR3 is TGTGCCAGTAGGGAGAGTCTGAACACTGAAGCTTTCTTT. Protein sequence: CASRESLNTEAFF.

V usage is TRBV19 and J usage is TRBJ1-1; D is possibly TRBD1 (5 bases). This CDR3 spans 15 amino acids. CDR1 and CDR2 from the germline V gene are LNHDA and SQIVND (reference sequence). V was trimmed by 5 bases and J by 7 bases, leaving 20 bases between them. The CDR3, as DNA: TGTGCCAGTAGTCCTGTGCAGGGCAGCCTCCATGAAGCTTTCTTT. Its protein is CASSPVQGSLHEAFF.

This clone was detected only a few times. The chain links TRBV15 to TRBJ2-7; 9 bases map to TRBD2. Germline-derived CDR1 and CDR2 are LNHNV and YYDKDF (reference sequence). This CDR3 is built from 15 residues. The V gene end was trimmed by 1 base and the J gene end by 5 bases; junction bases not matched to a gene: 6. The CDR3 loop is CATSRGAGGPDEQYF. In DNA form, the CDR3 reads TGTGCCACCAGCAGAGGGGCGGGAGGGCCCGACGAGCAGTACTTC.

This chain joins TRBV2 and TRBJ2-2, with 10 bases lining up with TRBD2. CDR1 SNHLY and CDR2 FYNNEI come from the germline V gene. Trimming removed 4 bases from V and 7 bases from J; junction bases left unmatched: 6. This CDR3 has 15 residues. The CDR3 region is CASSVLAGKGGELFF. CDR3 bases: TGTGCCAGCAGTGTACTAGCGGGAAAGGGCGGGGAGCTGTTTTTT.

This chain links TRBV30 with TRBJ2-7, with 9 bases that match TRBD2. V lost 2 bases to trimming and J lost 9 bases; unmatched junction nucleotides: 5. Germline values: CDR1 GTSNPN, CDR2 SVGIG (reference sequence). The CDR3 is 12 amino acids. CDR3 in DNA: TGTGCCTGGAGTCTTAGCGGGAGCGGGCAGTACTTC. Amino acid sequence: CAWSLSGSGQYF.

J is TRBJ2-5 and V is TRBV11-2; 7 bases align to TRBD1. The CDR3 contains 15 residues. CDR1 is SGHAT, CDR2 FQNNGV, per germline. V lost 1 base, J lost 3 bases, and 5 bases stayed unmatched. In nucleotides, the CDR3 is TGTGCCAGCAGCTTAGGGGTGGGGACAGAAGAGACCCAGTACTTC. This codes for CASSLGVGTEETQYF.

This clone was seen repeatedly, ten times or more. J is TRBJ1-3 and V is TRBV4-1; TRBD1 is a possible D gene (6 bases). The V and J ends lost 0 bases and 1 base respectively, with 10 bases between them. This CDR3 is built from 16 residues. CDR1 and CDR2 (germline): MGHRA, YSYEKL. Here the CDR3 DNA reads TGCGCCAGCAGCCAAGAGGGGACACTTTCTGGAAACACCATATATTTT. It encodes CASSQEGTLSGNTIYF.

The chain is built from TRBV19 and TRBJ1-5, with 7 bases matching TRBD1. With 7 bases clipped from V and 2 bases from J, the junction kept 11 bases outside the gene matches. Germline V gives CDR1 LNHDA, CDR2 SQIVND (reference sequence). The CDR3 loop spans 16 amino acids. DNA of the CDR3: TGTGCCAGTACCCCCCGCGCGCAGGGGGGCAATCAGCCCCAGCATTTT. Encoded protein: CASTPRAQGGNQPQHF. Using reference TRBV19 and TRBJ1-5 for the parts outside the CDR3, the full variable domain is DGGITQSPKYLFRKEGQNVTLSCEQNLNHDAMYWYRQDPGQGLRLIYYSQIVNDFQKGDIAEGYSVSREKKESFPLTVTSAQKNPTAFYLCASTPRAQGGNQPQHFGDGTRLSIL.

The chain uses TRBV27 and TRBJ1-1, with 8 bases fitting TRBD1. In germline, CDR1 is MNHEY, CDR2 SMNVEV (reference sequence). CDR3 length: 14 residues. The V and J ends lost 2 bases and 4 bases, in that order; junction bases with no gene match: 3. CDR3 bases: TGTGCCAGCAGTTTACACAGGGGGGCCACTGAAGCTTTCTTT. Its translation: CASSLHRGATEAFF.

The chain joins TRBV6-6 to TRBJ2-2; D is uncertain. CDR3 size: 12 residues. Germline V lookup: CDR1 MNHNY, CDR2 SVGAGI (reference sequence). V lost 5 bases and J lost 7, with 8 bases in between. CDR3 region: CASSPQVGELFF. The CDR3 nucleotides read TGTGCCAGCAGTCCCCAGGTCGGGGAGCTGTTTTTT.

This clone was found a few times. The chain links TRBV4-1 to TRBJ2-1; D possibly corresponds to TRBD1 (5 bases). The CDR3 spans 18 residues. From germline, CDR1 is MGHRA and CDR2 YSYEKL. The V end lost 1 base, the J end lost 5 bases, and 21 bases lay between the germline ends. Here the CDR3 reads CASSQGQFGPLKNNEQFF. For the CDR3, the DNA is TGCGCCAGCAGCCAAGGACAGTTCGGGCCTCTAAAAAACAATGAGCAGTTCTTC.

The count of this clone is one. The J gene is TRBJ2-1, the V gene TRBV9, with TRBD2 matching 8 bases. Trimming took 3 bases from V and 6 from J; bases not matched to a gene: 8. The CDR3 sequence is 15 residues long. Germline values: CDR1 SGDLS, CDR2 YYNGEE. CDR3 bases: TGTGCCAGCAGCGAGGACCCCACTAGCGGCAATGAGCAGTTCTTC. This encodes CASSEDPTSGNEQFF.

In its sample, this clone was seen a few times. The chain uses TRBV2 and TRBJ2-3; D is possibly TRBD2 (6 bases). V lost 3 bases to trimming and J lost 0 bases, with 10 bases between them. The CDR3 is made up of 15 amino acids. CDR1 is SNHLY and CDR2 is FYNNEI in the germline V gene. The CDR3 coding sequence is TGTGCCAGCAGTGACCGGCGGGGCAGCACAGATACGCAGTATTTT. Its translation: CASSDRRGSTDTQYF.

This chain joins TRBV7-9 and TRBJ2-5; D possibly corresponds to TRBD2 (5 bases). Germline V CDR1 and CDR2: SEHNR, FQNEAQ (reference sequence). Deletions cut 5 bases from V and 3 bases from J, with 10 bases between. The CDR3 is made up of 13 amino acids. In DNA, the CDR3 is TGTGCCAGCAGCGTGGGAGTAAAAGAGACCCAGTACTTC. It encodes CASSVGVKETQYF. The variable domain in full, completed from reference TRBV7-9 and TRBJ2-5, reads DTGVSQNPRHKITKRGQNVTFRCDPISEHNRLYWYRQTLGQGPEFLTYFQNEAQLEKSRLLSDRFSAERPKGSFSTLEIQRTEQGDSAMYLCASSVGVKETQYFGPGTRLLVL.

The chain is built from TRBV5-1 and TRBJ1-3, with a possible D match to TRBD1 (5 bases). Germline V lookup: CDR1 SGHRS, CDR2 YFSETQ. Trimming stripped 4 bases from V and 3 bases from J, with 17 bases between. The CDR3 totals 16 residues. DNA for the CDR3: TGCGCCAGCAGCCCGCTAACAGGAGCCCGTGGAAACACCATATATTTT. Amino acids: CASSPLTGARGNTIYF.

This chain joins TRBV7-9 and TRBJ1-2; TRBD1 is a possible D gene (5 bases). The length of the CDR3 is 12 residues. CDR1 and CDR2 (germline): SEHNR, FQNEAQ (reference sequence). Trimming left V 0 bases short and J 12 bases short, with 11 bases between. In nucleotides, the CDR3 is TGTGCCAGCAGCTTAGCGTTGGGGCTGGACACCTTC. Its translation is CASSLALGLDTF.